What follows describes a single T cell receptor (beta chain). The antigen is not known. The sample originates from a study of lymphopenia after photon versus proton radiotherapy. Findings and limits, study-wide: Relative stability marked proton patients; photon patients lost diversity and naive cells. In patients who died, overall survival fell as post-nadir TCR diversity dropped more. Better survival with proton therapy was suggested as possible, not demonstrated. Oligoclonal CD8+ Temra expansion after nadir drove photon patients' diversity drop.

Measured with immunoSEQ multiplex PCR; TCRdb has only the in-frame clones, and not every one. In the table there are fewer than 30,000 clones, around four fifths of which are singletons. The material sequenced was peripheral blood, taken from a patient treated with photon-based radiotherapy. The clonotype comes from a woman between 50 and 59 years old with pancreatic cancer.

In nucleotides, the CDR3 is TGTGCCAGCAGTTTATTTCAAAGGACCCAGCCCCAGCATTTT. Its translation is CASSLFQRTQPQHF. The J gene is TRBJ1-5, the V gene TRBV28; D uncertain. The CDR3 extends over 14 amino acids. Germline V gives CDR1 MDHEN, CDR2 SYDVKM. Trimming shortened V by 1 base and J by 7 bases, and 11 bases separated the two germline ends.